This TCR beta chain was recorded in a study of shared clonotypes between healthy human individuals. General study results and limits: The study found about 5% of naive CD4 clonotypes shared across four donors.

Details on this clone: The antigen remains undetermined.

V lost 1 base, J lost 7 bases, and 4 bases stayed unmatched. From germline, CDR1 is SGHTA and CDR2 FQGNSA. This CDR3 is built from 15 residues. Assay execution proceeded at the deep level. Generated by immunoSEQ multiplex PCR, the TCRdb table keeps only in-frame clones and is missing some. The repertoire holds fewer than 2.5 million clones, under 95% seen once, with about 0.34% in the top ten. Free of recent acute infections or vaccinations, the donors were healthy HIV-negative adults. The material sequenced was naive CD4+ T cells from PBMCs. Subset reported: CD45RA+ positively selected. The sequence was obtained from a young man in good health. Some clones in this sample may be carry-over from other donors' samples. The chain couples TRBV7-2 to TRBJ1-1, with 12 bases fitting TRBD1. The CDR3 bases are TGTGCCAGCAGCTTAGTCAGGGACAGGGGGCGTGAAGCTTTCTTT. Its protein product is CASSLVRDRGREAFF.